These T cell receptor beta chains were read from a single sample in a study of neurological immune-mediated disorders. TCRdb re-called the 5' RACE reads with MiXCR, one entry per CDR3 protein. The table lists approximately 32,000 distinct CDR3 sequences, approximately 15% of them singletons. The sample comprised PBMCs. Receptors originate from a man in his 70s in good health. CDR3s include the opening cysteine and the closing phenylalanine or tryptophan. A D gene is named only where the DNA matches it firmly. For some rows the clone size is stated as once, few or many, or as a class when expanded; others skip it.

V gene,J gene,D gene,clone size,CDR3 protein,CDR3 DNA
TRBV27,TRBJ1-5,NA,many,CASSFLGNQPQHF,TGTGCCAGCAGTTTTCTAGGCAATCAGCCCCAGCATTTT
TRBV5-1,TRBJ1-6,NA,many,CASSFGVGSPLHF,TGCGCCAGCAGCTTTGGGGTAGGGTCACCCCTCCACTTT
TRBV25-1,TRBJ2-2,NA,many,CASSGDLPTGELFF,TGTGCCAGCAGTGGGGACCTACCCACCGGGGAGCTGTTTTTT
TRBV28,TRBJ2-5,NA,many,CATSGEGKETQYF,TGTGCCACCTCGGGCGAGGGCAAGGAGACCCAGTACTTC
TRBV4-3,TRBJ2-3,NA,many,CASRFGTSSTDTQYF,TGCGCCAGCAGGTTTGGGACTTCTAGCACAGATACGCAGTATTTT
TRBV4-3,TRBJ2-3,NA,NA,CASSPIRTSTDTQYF,TGCGCCAGCAGCCCCATCAGGACTAGCACAGATACGCAGTATTTT
TRBV6-5,TRBJ2-3,TRBD2,many,CASSYQLAGGDTQYF,TGTGCCAGCAGTTACCAACTAGCGGGGGGAGATACGCAGTATTTT
TRBV4-3,TRBJ2-6,NA,NA,CASSQGLGPLGANVLTF,TGCGCCAGCAGCCAAGGGCTTGGCCCCCTGGGGGCCAACGTCCTGACTTTC
TRBV5-1,TRBJ1-1,NA,many,CASSLEHRMNTEAFF,TGCGCCAGCAGCTTGGAACACCGCATGAACACTGAAGCTTTCTTT
TRBV6-2/TRBV6-3,TRBJ2-7,NA,many,CASSHLGQTYEQYF,TGTGCCAGCAGTCATCTAGGACAGACCTACGAGCAGTACTTC
TRBV29-1,TRBJ2-7,NA,many,CSVVKVQGGSEQYF,TGCAGCGTTGTAAAGGTACAGGGAGGATCCGAGCAGTACTTC
TRBV20-1,TRBJ1-1,NA,many,CSARTGRMAEAFF,TGCAGTGCTAGGACAGGAAGGATGGCTGAAGCTTTCTTT
TRBV7-2,TRBJ1-3,TRBD1,many,CASSPGTGGNTIYF,TGTGCCAGCAGCCCCGGGACAGGGGGAAACACCATATATTTT
TRBV12-3/TRBV12-4,TRBJ2-7,NA,many,CASSLSGVGNYEQYF,TGTGCCAGCAGCTTATCAGGGGTGGGGAACTACGAGCAGTACTTC
TRBV2,TRBJ2-7,TRBD1,many,CASRPTGVTYEQYF,TGTGCCAGCAGACCTACAGGGGTTACCTACGAGCAGTACTTC
TRBV25-1,TRBJ2-7,TRBD1,many,CASSDLEGQKSSYEQYF,TGTGCCAGCAGTGACCTCGAGGGACAGAAGAGCTCCTACGAGCAGTACTTC
TRBV5-1,TRBJ2-3,NA,many,CASSLDKGTDTQYF,TGCGCCAGCAGCTTGGATAAGGGAACAGATACGCAGTATTTT
TRBV12-3/TRBV12-4,TRBJ1-5,NA,many,CASSLAGNQPQHF,TGTGCCAGCAGTTTAGCAGGGAATCAGCCCCAGCATTTT
TRBV5-5,TRBJ1-1,NA,few,CASSLKGGTEAFF,TGTGCCAGCAGCTTGAAGGGGGGCACTGAAGCTTTCTTT
TRBV20-1,TRBJ1-2,TRBD1,many,CSARDRGGYTF,TGCAGTGCAAGAGACAGGGGCGGCTACACCTTC
TRBV7-3,TRBJ1-1,NA,many,CASSLGPGNSEAFF,TGTGCCAGCAGCTTAGGCCCCGGAAATTCTGAAGCTTTCTTT
TRBV10-3,TRBJ2-7,NA,NA,CAISESTRGASYEQYF,TGTGCCATCAGTGAGTCGACCCGGGGGGCCTCCTACGAGCAGTACTTC